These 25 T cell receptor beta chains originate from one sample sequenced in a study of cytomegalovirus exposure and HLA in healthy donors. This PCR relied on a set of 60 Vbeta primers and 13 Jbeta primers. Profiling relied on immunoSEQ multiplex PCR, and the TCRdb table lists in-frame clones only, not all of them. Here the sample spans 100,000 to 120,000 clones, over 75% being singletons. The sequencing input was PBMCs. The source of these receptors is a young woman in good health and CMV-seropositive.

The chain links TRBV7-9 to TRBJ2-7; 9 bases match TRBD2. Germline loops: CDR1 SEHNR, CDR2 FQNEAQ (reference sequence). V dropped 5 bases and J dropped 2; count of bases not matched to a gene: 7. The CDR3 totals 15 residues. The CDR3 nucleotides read TGTGCCAGCAGCCCCCTGACTAGCGGAACCTACGAGCAGTACTTC. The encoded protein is CASSPLTSGTYEQYF.

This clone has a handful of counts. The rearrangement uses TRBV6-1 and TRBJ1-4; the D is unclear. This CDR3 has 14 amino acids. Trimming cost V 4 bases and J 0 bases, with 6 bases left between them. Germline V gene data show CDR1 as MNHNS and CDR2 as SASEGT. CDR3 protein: CASSAQTTNEKLFF. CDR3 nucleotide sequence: TGTGCCAGCAGTGCACAGACAACTAATGAAAAACTGTTTTTT.

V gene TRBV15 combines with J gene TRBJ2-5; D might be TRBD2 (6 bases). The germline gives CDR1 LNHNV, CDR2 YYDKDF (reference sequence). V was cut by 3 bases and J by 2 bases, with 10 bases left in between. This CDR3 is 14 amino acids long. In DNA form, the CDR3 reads TGTGCCACCAGCAGTGCCGGGAGTCAAGAGACCCAGTACTTC. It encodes CATSSAGSQETQYF. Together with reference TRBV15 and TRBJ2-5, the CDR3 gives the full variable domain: DAMVIQNPRYQVTQFGKPVTLSCSQTLNHNVMYWYQQKSSQAPKLLFHYYDKDFNNEADTPDNFQSRRPNTSFCFLDIRSPGLGDTAMYLCATSSAGSQETQYFGPGTRLLVL.

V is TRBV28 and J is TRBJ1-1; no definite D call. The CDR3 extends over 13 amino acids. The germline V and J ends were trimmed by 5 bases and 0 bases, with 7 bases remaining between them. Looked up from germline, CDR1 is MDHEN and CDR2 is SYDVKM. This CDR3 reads CASSQVMNTEAFF. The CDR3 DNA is TGTGCCAGCAGTCAGGTGATGAACACTGAAGCTTTCTTT.

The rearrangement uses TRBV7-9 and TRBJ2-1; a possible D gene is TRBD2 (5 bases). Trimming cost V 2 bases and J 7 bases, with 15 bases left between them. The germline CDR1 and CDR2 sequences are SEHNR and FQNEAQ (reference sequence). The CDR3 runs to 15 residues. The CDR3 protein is CASSLTDSSWNEQFF. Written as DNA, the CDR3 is TGTGCCAGCAGCTTAACGGACTCGTCCTGGAATGAGCAGTTCTTC.

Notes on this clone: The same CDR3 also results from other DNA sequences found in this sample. In DNA form, the CDR3 reads TGTGCCAGCAGTCCCGGACAGGGCGGCACTGAAGCTTTCTTT. It codes for CASSPGQGGTEAFF. This rearrangement joins TRBV27 to TRBJ1-1; 8 bases are shared with TRBD1. The trim removed 5 bases at V and 4 bases at J, leaving 6 bases unmatched. The CDR3 loop spans 14 amino acids. The germline CDR1 and CDR2 sequences are MNHEY and SMNVEV (reference sequence).

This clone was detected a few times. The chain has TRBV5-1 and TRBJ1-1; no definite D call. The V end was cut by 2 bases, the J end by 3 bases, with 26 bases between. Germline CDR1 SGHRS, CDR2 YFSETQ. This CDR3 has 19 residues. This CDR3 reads CASSFPFREGRGSDTEAFF. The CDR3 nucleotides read TGCGCCAGCAGCTTCCCCTTCCGAGAGGGAAGAGGTTCGGACACTGAAGCTTTCTTT.

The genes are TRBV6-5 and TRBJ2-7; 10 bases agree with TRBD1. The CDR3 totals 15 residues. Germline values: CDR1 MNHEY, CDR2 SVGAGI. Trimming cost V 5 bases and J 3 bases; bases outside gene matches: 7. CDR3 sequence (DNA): TGTGCCAGCAGTCTTTCTTGGACAGGGGGCTACGAGCAGTACTTC. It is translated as CASSLSWTGGYEQYF.

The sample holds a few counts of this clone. The CDR3 DNA follows: TGTGTTTTCAAGGAGGAGACGGCATACGAGCAGTACTTC. Its translation: CVFKEETAYEQYF. The V and J genes are TRBV2 and TRBJ2-7; D may be TRBD2 (5 bases). The CDR3 extends over 13 amino acids. The germline V gene has CDR1 SNHLY and CDR2 FYNNEI.

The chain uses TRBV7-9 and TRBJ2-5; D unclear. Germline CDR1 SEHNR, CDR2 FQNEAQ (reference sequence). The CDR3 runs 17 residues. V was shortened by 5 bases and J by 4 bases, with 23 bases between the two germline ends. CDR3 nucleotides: TGTGCCAGCAGCGTAGGCAGCAGGCATAGAAACGGAGAGACCCAGTACTTC. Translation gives CASSVGSRHRNGETQYF.

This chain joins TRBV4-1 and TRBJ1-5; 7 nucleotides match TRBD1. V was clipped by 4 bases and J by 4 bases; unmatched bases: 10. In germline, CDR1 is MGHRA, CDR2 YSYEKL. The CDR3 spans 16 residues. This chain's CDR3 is CASSRAVTGVNQPQHF. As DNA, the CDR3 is TGCGCCAGCAGCCGCGCAGTCACAGGGGTAAATCAGCCCCAGCATTTT.

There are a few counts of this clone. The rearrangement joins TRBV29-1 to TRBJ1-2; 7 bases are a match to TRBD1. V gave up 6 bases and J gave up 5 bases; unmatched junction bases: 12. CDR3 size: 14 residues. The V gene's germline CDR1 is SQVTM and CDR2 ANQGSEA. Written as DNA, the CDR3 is TGCAGCGTGCCGTCCGGGACAGAGGATTATGGCTACACCTTC. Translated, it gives CSVPSGTEDYGYTF.

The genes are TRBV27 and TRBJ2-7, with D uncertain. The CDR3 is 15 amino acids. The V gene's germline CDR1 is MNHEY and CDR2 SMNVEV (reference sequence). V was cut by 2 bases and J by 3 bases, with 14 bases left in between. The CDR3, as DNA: TGTGCCAGCAGTTTAGAGGCCACGTACTACTACGAGCAGTACTTC. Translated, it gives CASSLEATYYYEQYF.

The CDR3 spells CASSEFRDIAYEQYF. CDR3 sequence (DNA): TGTGCCAGCAGTGAATTCCGGGACATTGCCTACGAGCAGTACTTC. The rearrangement links TRBV6-1 to TRBJ2-7, with a weak D call TRBD1 (6 bases). There are 15 residues in the CDR3. The V end lost 2 bases, the J end lost 2 bases, and 13 bases lay between the germline ends. Germline CDR1 and CDR2: MNHNS and SASEGT.

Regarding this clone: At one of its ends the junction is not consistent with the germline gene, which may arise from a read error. For the CDR3, the DNA is TGTTCCAGCAGCCGAAGTTCGCTAGCGGGAGAGGGGGAGCAGTACTTC. It codes for CSSSRSSLAGEGEQYF. The chain carries TRBV7-9 and TRBJ2-7; 10 bases fit TRBD2. The CDR3 consists of 16 residues. Per germline, CDR1 SEHNR and CDR2 FQNEAQ (reference sequence).

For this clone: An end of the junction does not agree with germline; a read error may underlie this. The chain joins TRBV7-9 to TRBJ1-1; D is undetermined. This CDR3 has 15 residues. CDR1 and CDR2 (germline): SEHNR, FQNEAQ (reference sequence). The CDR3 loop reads CSSSLETQMNTEAFF. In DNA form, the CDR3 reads TGTTCCAGCAGCTTAGAGACACAGATGAACACTGAAGCTTTCTTT. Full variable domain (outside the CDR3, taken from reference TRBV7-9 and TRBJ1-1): DTGVSQNPRHKITKRGQNVTFRCDPISEHNRLYWYRQTLGQGPEFLTYFQNEAQLEKSRLLSDRFSAERPKGSFSTLEIQRTEQGDSAMYLCSSSLETQMNTEAFFGQGTRLTVV.

The CDR3 protein is CASSLARDTEAFF. CDR3 sequence (DNA): TGCGCCAGCAGCCTTGCGAGAGACACTGAAGCTTTCTTT. This chain connects TRBV5-1 to TRBJ1-1, with D uncertain. Trimming removed 4 bases from V and 3 bases from J, with 10 bases in between. The CDR3 runs to 13 residues. Germline V gene lookup returns CDR1 SGHRS and CDR2 YFSETQ.

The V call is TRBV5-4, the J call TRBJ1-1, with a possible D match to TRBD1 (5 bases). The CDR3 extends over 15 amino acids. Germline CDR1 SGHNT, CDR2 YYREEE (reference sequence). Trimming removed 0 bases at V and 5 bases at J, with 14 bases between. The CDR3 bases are TGTGCCAGCAGCTTGGAATCAGGGTGGAGAACTGAAGCTTTCTTT. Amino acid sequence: CASSLESGWRTEAFF.

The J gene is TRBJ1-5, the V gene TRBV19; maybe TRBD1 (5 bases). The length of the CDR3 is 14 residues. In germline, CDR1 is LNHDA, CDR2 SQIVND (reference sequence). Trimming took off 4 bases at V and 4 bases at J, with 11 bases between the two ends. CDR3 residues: CASSTTQENQPQHF. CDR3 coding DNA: TGTGCCAGTAGTACCACACAGGAGAATCAGCCCCAGCATTTT.

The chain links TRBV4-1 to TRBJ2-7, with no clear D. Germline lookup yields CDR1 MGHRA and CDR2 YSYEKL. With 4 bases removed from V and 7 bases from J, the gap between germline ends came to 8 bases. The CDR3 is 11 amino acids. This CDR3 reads CASSLDSEQYF. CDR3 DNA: TGCGCCAGCAGCCTTGATAGTGAGCAGTACTTC.

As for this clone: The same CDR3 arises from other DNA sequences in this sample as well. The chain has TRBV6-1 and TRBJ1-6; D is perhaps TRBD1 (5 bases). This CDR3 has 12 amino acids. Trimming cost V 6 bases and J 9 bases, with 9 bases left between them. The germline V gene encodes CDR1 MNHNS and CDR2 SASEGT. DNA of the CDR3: TGTGCCAGCAGCGACAGTCCTTCACCCCTCCACTTT. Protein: CASSDSPSPLHF.

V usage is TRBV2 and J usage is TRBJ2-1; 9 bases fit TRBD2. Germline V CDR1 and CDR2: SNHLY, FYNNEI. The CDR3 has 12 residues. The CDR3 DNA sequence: TGTGGCTGCGGGAGGGCCCATGAAACGCAGTTCTTC. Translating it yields CGCGRAHETQFF.

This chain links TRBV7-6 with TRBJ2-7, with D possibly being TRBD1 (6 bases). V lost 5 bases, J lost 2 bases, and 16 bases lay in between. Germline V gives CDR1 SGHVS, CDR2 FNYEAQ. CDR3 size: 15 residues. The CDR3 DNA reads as TGTGCCAGCAGCCGATCTCCAGGGGATCCCTACGAGCAGTACTTC. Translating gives CASSRSPGDPYEQYF. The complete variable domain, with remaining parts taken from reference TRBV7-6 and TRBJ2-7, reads GAGVSQSPRYKVTKRGQDVALRCDPISGHVSLYWYRQALGQGPEFLTYFNYEAQQDKSGLPNDRFSAERPEGSISTLTIQRTEQRDSAMYRCASSRSPGDPYEQYFGPGTRLTVT.

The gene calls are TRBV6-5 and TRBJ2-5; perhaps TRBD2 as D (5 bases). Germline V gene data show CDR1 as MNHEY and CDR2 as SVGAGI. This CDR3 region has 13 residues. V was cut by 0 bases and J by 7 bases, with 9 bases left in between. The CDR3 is CASSYSARGTQYF. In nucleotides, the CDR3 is TGTGCCAGCAGTTACTCCGCCCGGGGGACCCAGTACTTC.

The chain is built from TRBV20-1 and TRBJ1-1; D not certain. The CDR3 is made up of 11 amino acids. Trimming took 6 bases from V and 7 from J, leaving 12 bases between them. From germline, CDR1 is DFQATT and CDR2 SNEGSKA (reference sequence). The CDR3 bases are TGCAGTGCCATAAGAGGAGGTGAAGCTTTCTTT. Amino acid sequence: CSAIRGGEAFF.